The TCR beta chain described here comes from a study of blood T cells in healthy people across ages. This CDR3 is built from 14 residues. A sample-barcoded 5' primer and a J-beta primer mix were used in a second PCR of roughly 6 to 11 cycles. A single record per CDR3 protein comes from TCRdb applying MiXCR to the 5' RACE reads. The repertoire holds over 1,300,000 distinct CDR3 sequences, with 59% as singletons. The sample consisted of blood. The chain links TRBV12-3 or TRBV12-4 to TRBJ2-4; TRBD2 matches at 7 bases. The J call may not be correct, given that the DNA end is closer to TRBJ2-7. The source of this sequence is a young man in good health. CDR3 coding DNA: TGTGCCAGCAGCCCGAGCGGGATCCCCTACGAGCAGTACTTC. Its translation is CASSPSGIPYEQYF.